This T cell receptor (beta chain) was sequenced for a study of OX40 agonist ivuxolimab in advanced cancers. Looking at the study overall: A mean age of roughly 60 years, range about 20 to 85, was recorded, and roughly 80% were male.

The protocol was immunoSEQ multiplex PCR, while the TCRdb copy is restricted to in-frame clones and leaves out a portion. The profile shows roughly 15,000 clones, over 75% of them singletons. V dropped 1 base and J dropped 4 bases, with 10 bases sitting between them. This CDR3 region has 14 residues. Per germline, CDR1 LGHNA and CDR2 YSLEER. The input for sequencing was CD4+ or CD8+ T cells sorted from blood, taken in a trial of the OX40 agonist ivuxolimab. This receptor was identified in an adult with an advanced solid tumor such as melanoma, head and neck, liver or kidney cancer. V and J are TRBV4-3 and TRBJ1-1; D is uncertain. CDR3 amino acids: CASSQVIVSTEAFF. The CDR3 DNA follows: TGCGCCAGCAGCCAAGTGATCGTAAGCACTGAAGCTTTCTTT.